This is a list of T cell receptor beta chains from one sample in a study of beta chain features in type 1 diabetes. The table came from immunoSEQ multiplex PCR; TCRdb's copy has only in-frame clones and leaves some out. The sample consists of over 150,000 clones, 6.5% to 8.5% of them appearing once. The sequenced sample consisted of central memory CD4+ T cells from blood. These receptors were collected from a woman aged 18-29 years with type 1 diabetes. The CDR3 runs from the conserved cysteine through the conserved F or W. A D gene is named only where the DNA matches it firmly. Clone sizes are given selectively: once, few, many, or a class where the clone is expanded.

clone_size j_call d_call cdr3_length v_call cdr3_aa cdr3_nt
few TRBJ2-5 NA 14 TRBV7-9 CASSLSGGQETQYF TGTGCCAGCAGCTTATCCGGGGGCCAAGAGACCCAGTACTTC
many TRBJ1-1 NA 11 TRBV7-9 CASSLDFEAFF TGTGCCAGCAGTCTGGACTTTGAAGCTTTCTTT
NA TRBJ1-5 TRBD1 14 TRBV5-1 CASSLTGDGQPQHF TGCGCCAGCAGCTTGACAGGGGATGGTCAGCCCCAGCATTTT
NA TRBJ2-1 TRBD2 16 TRBV5-1 CASSSNSGKVGEEQFF TGCGCCAGCAGCTCGAATAGCGGGAAGGTCGGCGAGGAGCAGTTCTTC
few TRBJ2-1 TRBD2 16 TRBV27 CASSPLLAGVRNEQFF TGTGCCAGCAGTCCGCTACTAGCGGGAGTTCGGAATGAGCAGTTCTTC
few TRBJ1-1 NA 12 TRBV19 CASSINSREAFF TGTGCCAGTAGTATAAACAGCCGTGAAGCTTTCTTT
few TRBJ2-6 NA 17 TRBV18 CASSGGKTSSGANVLTF TGTGCCAGCTCAGGGGGCAAAACCTCCTCTGGGGCCAACGTCCTGACTTTC
NA TRBJ2-2 TRBD2 18 TRBV19 CASSARTSGSVFAGELFF TGTGCCAGTAGTGCCCGGACTAGCGGGAGTGTCTTTGCCGGGGAGCTGTTTTTT
NA TRBJ2-3 TRBD2 15 TRBV7-9 CASSLTAGGTDTQYF TGTGCCAGCAGCCTAACCGCGGGGGGCACAGATACGCAGTATTTT
few TRBJ1-1 NA 15 TRBV18 CASSLHPLVAPEAFF TGTGCCAGCTCACTACACCCCTTGGTGGCCCCAGAAGCTTTCTTT
NA TRBJ2-2 NA 12 TRBV7-3 CASSPQAGELFF TGTGCCAGCAGCCCCCAGGCAGGGGAGCTGTTTTTT
NA TRBJ2-7 NA 13 TRBV19 CATRDRISYEQYF TGTGCCACTCGAGACAGGATCTCCTACGAGCAGTACTTC
few TRBJ2-1 TRBD1 15 TRBV11-2 CASSSRDRLYNEQFF TGTGCCAGCAGCTCTCGGGACAGGCTTTACAATGAGCAGTTCTTC
NA TRBJ1-5 NA 15 TRBV19 CASSRIRDGNQPQHF TGTGCCAGCAGTCGAATCAGGGATGGGAATCAGCCCCAGCATTTT
few TRBJ2-7 NA 14 TRBV7-2 CASSLVAESYEQYF TGTGCCAGCAGCTTAGTTGCGGAATCTTACGAGCAGTACTTC
NA TRBJ2-1 TRBD2 18 TRBV11-2 CASSLEGPGLRSYNEQFF TGTGCCAGCAGCTTAGAGGGTCCGGGACTACGCTCCTACAATGAGCAGTTCTTC
NA TRBJ2-5 TRBD2 19 TRBV4-3 CASSQVTGASGGAVETQYF TGCGCCAGCAGCCAAGTCACCGGGGCTAGCGGGGGGGCGGTAGAGACCCAGTACTTC
NA TRBJ1-5 NA 14 TRBV28 CASGGARGSQPQHF TGTGCCAGCGGGGGGGCGCGGGGAAGTCAGCCCCAGCATTTT
few TRBJ1-2 TRBD1 15 TRBV9 CASSVDRQGPVGYTF TGTGCCAGCAGCGTAGACCGACAGGGGCCGGTTGGCTACACCTTC
NA TRBJ2-5 TRBD2 15 TRBV9 CASSVIGGAGETQYF TGTGCCAGCAGCGTAATCGGGGGGGCCGGCGAGACCCAGTACTTC
few TRBJ1-2 TRBD1 14 TRBV28 CASSQPGQGKGYTF TGTGCCAGCAGCCAGCCGGGACAGGGGAAGGGCTACACCTTC
few TRBJ2-3 NA 14 TRBV5-6 CASSWRDHPSSLYF TGTGCCAGCAGCTGGAGGGACCATCCCTCCTCGCTGTATTTT
NA TRBJ2-1 TRBD2 16 TRBV7-2 CASSVAGTSGNNEQFF TGTGCCAGCAGCGTTGCTGGGACTAGCGGGAACAATGAGCAGTTCTTC
NA TRBJ2-1 TRBD2 17 TRBV4-3 CASSQVKRLAGNNEQFF TGCGCCAGCAGCCAAGTTAAGCGTCTAGCGGGGAACAATGAGCAGTTCTTC
NA TRBJ1-1 TRBD1 14 TRBV7-9 CASSYRGRGTEAFF TGTGCCAGCAGCTACAGGGGGCGCGGAACTGAAGCTTTCTTT
few TRBJ2-5 TRBD1 14 TRBV5-4 CASSLQGAEETQYF TGTGCCAGCAGCTTGCAGGGGGCGGAAGAGACCCAGTACTTC
NA TRBJ1-2 NA 15 TRBV18 CASSPGTPDFYGYTF TGTGCCAGCTCACCCGGGACTCCCGATTTCTATGGCTACACCTTC
few TRBJ2-7 TRBD2 14 TRBV29-1 CSVVGGLADYEQYF TGCAGCGTTGTAGGTGGGCTAGCGGACTACGAGCAGTACTTC
few TRBJ2-1 NA 14 TRBV7-2 CASSLARGHNEQFF TGTGCCAGCAGCTTAGCGCGGGGCCACAATGAGCAGTTCTTC
few TRBJ2-7 NA 13 TRBV18 CASSRNTGYEQYF TGTGCCAGCTCGCGGAATACAGGGTACGAGCAGTACTTC
NA TRBJ2-7 TRBD2 13 TRBV5-4 CASGVAGRYEQYF TGTGCCAGTGGGGTAGCGGGGCGCTACGAGCAGTACTTC
few TRBJ2-1 TRBD2 16 TRBV6-6 CASSYSPSGTYNEQFF TGTGCCAGCAGTTACTCACCTAGCGGGACGTACAATGAGCAGTTCTTC
few TRBJ1-1 NA 13 TRBV30 CAWLGAGNTEAFF TGTGCCTGGTTAGGCGCAGGGAACACTGAAGCTTTCTTT